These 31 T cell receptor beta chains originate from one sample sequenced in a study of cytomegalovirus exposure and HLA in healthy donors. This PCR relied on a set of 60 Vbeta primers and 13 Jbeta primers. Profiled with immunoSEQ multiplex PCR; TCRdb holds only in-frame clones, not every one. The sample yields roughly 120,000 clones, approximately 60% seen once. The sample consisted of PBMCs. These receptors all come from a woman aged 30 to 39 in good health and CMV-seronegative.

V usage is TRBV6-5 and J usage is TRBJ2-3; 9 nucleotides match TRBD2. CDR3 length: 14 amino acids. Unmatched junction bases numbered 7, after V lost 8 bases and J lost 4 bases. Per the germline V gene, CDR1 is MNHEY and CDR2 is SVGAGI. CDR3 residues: CASVGGREADTQYF. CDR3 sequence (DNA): TGTGCCAGCGTGGGCGGGAGGGAGGCAGATACGCAGTATTTT.

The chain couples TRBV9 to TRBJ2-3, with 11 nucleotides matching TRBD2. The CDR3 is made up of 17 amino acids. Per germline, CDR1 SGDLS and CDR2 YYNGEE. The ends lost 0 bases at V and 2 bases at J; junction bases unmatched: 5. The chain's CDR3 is CASSVGASGRHTDTQYF. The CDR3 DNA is TGTGCCAGCAGCGTAGGAGCTAGCGGGAGGCACACAGATACGCAGTATTTT.

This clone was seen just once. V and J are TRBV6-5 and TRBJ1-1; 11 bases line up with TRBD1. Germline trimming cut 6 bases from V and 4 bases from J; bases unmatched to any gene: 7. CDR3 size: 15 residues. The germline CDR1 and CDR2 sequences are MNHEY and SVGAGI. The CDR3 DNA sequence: TGTGCCAGCAGGCGGGACAGGGGGTCGGTCACTGAAGCTTTCTTT. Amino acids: CASRRDRGSVTEAFF.

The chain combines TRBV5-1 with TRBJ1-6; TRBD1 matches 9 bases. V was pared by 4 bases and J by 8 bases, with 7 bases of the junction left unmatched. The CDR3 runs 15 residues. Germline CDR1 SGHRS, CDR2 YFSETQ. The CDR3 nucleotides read TGCGCCAGCAGCCCGGGACAGGGCGGATATTCACCCCTCCACTTT. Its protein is CASSPGQGGYSPLHF.

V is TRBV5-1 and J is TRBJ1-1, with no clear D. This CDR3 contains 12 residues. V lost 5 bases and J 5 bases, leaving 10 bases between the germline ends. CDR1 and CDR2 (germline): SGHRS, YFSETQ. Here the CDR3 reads CASRFGGTEAFF. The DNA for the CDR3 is TGCGCCAGCAGATTCGGAGGGACTGAAGCTTTCTTT.

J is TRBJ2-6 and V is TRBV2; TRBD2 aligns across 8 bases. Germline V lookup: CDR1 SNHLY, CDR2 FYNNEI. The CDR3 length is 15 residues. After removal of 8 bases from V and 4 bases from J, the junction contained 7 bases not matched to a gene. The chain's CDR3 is CASRLASSGANVLTF. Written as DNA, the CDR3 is TGTGCCAGCCGACTAGCGTCATCCGGGGCCAACGTCCTGACTTTC. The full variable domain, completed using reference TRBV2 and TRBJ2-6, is EPEVTQTPSHQVTQMGQEVILRCVPISNHLYFYWYRQILGQKVEFLVSFYNNEISEKSEIFDDQFSVERPDGSNFTLKIRSTKLEDSAMYFCASRLASSGANVLTFGAGSRLTVL.

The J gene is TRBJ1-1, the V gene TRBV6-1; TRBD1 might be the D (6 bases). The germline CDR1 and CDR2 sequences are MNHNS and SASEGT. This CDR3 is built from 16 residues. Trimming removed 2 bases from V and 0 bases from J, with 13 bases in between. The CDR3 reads CASSELGTGLNTEAFF. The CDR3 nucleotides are TGTGCCAGCAGTGAATTGGGTACAGGGTTGAACACTGAAGCTTTCTTT.

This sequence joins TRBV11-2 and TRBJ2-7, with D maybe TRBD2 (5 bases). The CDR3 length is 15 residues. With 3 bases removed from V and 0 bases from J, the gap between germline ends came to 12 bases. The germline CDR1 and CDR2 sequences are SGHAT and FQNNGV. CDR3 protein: CASSFGFSDSYEQYF. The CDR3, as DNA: TGTGCCAGCAGCTTTGGGTTTAGCGACTCCTACGAGCAGTACTTC.

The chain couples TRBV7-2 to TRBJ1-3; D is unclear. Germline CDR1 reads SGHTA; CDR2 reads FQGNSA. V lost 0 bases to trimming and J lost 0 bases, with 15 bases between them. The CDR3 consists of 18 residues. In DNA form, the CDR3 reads TGTGCCAGCAGCTTAGCGCTGGGCAGTCCTTACTCTGGAAACACCATATATTTT. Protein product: CASSLALGSPYSGNTIYF.

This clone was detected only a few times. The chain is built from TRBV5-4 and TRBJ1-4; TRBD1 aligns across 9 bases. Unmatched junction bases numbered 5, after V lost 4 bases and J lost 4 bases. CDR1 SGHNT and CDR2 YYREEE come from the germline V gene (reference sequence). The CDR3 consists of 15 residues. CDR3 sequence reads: CASSLPGQGNEKLFF. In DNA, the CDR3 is TGTGCCAGCAGCCTACCGGGACAGGGTAATGAAAAACTGTTTTTT. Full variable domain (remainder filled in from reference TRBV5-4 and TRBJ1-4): ETGVTQSPTHLIKTRGQQVTLRCSSQSGHNTVSWYQQALGQGPQFIFQYYREEENGRGNFPPRFSGLQFPNYSSELNVNALELDDSALYLCASSLPGQGNEKLFFGSGTQLSVL.

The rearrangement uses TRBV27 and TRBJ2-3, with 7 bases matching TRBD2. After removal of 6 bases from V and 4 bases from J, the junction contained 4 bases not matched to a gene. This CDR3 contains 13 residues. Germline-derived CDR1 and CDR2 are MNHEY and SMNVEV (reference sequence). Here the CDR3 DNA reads TGTGCCAGCAGGGCGGGAGTCGCAGATACGCAGTATTTT. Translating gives CASRAGVADTQYF.

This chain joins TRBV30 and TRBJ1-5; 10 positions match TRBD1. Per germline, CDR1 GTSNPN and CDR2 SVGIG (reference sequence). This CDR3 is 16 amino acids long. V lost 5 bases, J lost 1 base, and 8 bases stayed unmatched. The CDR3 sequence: CAWGQGVPRSNQPQHF. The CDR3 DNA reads TGTGCCTGGGGACAGGGGGTGCCTAGAAGCAATCAGCCCCAGCATTTT.

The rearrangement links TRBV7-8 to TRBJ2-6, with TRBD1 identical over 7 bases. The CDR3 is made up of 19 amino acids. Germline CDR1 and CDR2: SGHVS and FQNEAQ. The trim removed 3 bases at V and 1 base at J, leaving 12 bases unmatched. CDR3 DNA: TGTGCCAGCAGCTTTTGGTTGATCCAACAGGGGTCTGGGGCCAACGTCCTGACTTTC. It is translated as CASSFWLIQQGSGANVLTF.

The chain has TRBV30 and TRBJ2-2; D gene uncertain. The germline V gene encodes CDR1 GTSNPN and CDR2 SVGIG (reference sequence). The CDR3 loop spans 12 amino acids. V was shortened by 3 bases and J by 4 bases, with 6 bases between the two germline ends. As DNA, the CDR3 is TGTGCCTGGAGGAGACTCACCGGGGAGCTGTTTTTT. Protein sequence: CAWRRLTGELFF. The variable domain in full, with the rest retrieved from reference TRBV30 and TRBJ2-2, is SQTIHQWPATLVQPVGSPLSLECTVEGTSNPNLYWYRQAAGRGLQLLFYSVGIGQISSEVPQNLSASRPQDRQFILSSKKLLLSDSGFYLCAWRRLTGELFFGEGSRLTVL.

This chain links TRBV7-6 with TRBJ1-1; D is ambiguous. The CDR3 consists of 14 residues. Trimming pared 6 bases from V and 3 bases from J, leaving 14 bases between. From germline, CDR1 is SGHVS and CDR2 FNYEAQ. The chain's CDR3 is CASSRHRRDTEAFF. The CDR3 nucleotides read TGTGCCAGCAGTCGCCATCGACGGGACACTGAAGCTTTCTTT.

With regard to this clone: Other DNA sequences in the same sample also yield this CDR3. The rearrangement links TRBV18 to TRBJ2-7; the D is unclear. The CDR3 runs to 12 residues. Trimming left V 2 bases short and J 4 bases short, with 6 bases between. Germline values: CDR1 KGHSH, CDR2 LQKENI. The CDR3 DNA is TGTGCCAGCTCACCAACGCTATACGAGCAGTACTTC. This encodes CASSPTLYEQYF.

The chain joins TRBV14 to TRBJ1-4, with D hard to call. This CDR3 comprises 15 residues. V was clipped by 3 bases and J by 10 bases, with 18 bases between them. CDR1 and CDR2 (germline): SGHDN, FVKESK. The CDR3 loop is CASSQAWAPEGKLFF. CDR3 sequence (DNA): TGTGCCAGCAGCCAGGCTTGGGCCCCCGAGGGAAAACTGTTTTTT. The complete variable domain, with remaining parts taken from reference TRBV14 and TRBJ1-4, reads EAGVTQFPSHSVIEKGQTVTLRCDPISGHDNLYWYRRVMGKEIKFLLHFVKESKQDESGMPNNRFLAERTGGTYSTLKVQPAELEDSGVYFCASSQAWAPEGKLFFGSGTQLSVL.

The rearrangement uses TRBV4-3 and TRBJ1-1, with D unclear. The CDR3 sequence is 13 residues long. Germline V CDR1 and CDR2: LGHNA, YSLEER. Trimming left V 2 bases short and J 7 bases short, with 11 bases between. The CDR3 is CASSQKGRSEAFF. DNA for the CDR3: TGCGCCAGCAGCCAAAAAGGGAGAAGTGAAGCTTTCTTT.

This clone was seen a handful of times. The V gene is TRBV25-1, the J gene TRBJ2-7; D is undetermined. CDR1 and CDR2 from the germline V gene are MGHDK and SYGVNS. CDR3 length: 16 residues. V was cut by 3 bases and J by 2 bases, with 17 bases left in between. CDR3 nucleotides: TGTGCCAGCAGTGATCCCGGGTCCCTCACCCCCTACGAGCAGTACTTC. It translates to CASSDPGSLTPYEQYF.

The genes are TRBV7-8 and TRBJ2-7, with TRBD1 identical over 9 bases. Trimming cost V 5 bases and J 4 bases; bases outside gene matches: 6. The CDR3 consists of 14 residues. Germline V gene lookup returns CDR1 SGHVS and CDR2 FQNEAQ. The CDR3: CASSEQGASYEQYF. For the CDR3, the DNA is TGTGCCAGCAGCGAACAGGGGGCCAGTTACGAGCAGTACTTC.

CDR3: CASSADRGRRNEQFF. CDR3 DNA: TGTGCCAGCAGCGCCGACAGGGGGAGAAGGAATGAGCAGTTCTTC. V usage is TRBV5-6 and J usage is TRBJ2-1; the match to TRBD1 covers 9 bases. This CDR3 is 15 amino acids long. V lost 4 bases to trimming and J lost 7 bases; unmatched junction nucleotides: 9. Germline V gene sequence: CDR1 SGHDT, CDR2 YYEEEE.

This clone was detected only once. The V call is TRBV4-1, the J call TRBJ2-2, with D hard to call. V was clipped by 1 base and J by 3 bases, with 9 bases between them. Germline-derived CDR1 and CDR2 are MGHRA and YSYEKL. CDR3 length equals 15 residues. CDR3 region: CASSQAQAYTGELFF. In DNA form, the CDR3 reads TGCGCCAGCAGCCAAGCTCAGGCATACACCGGGGAGCTGTTTTTT.

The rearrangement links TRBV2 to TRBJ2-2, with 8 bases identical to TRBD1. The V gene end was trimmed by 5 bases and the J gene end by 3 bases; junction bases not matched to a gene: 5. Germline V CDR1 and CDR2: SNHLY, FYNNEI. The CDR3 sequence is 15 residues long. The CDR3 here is CASSSGGVDTGELFF. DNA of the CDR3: TGTGCCAGCAGTTCAGGGGGCGTGGACACCGGGGAGCTGTTTTTT. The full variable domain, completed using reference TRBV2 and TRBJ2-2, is EPEVTQTPSHQVTQMGQEVILRCVPISNHLYFYWYRQILGQKVEFLVSFYNNEISEKSEIFDDQFSVERPDGSNFTLKIRSTKLEDSAMYFCASSSGGVDTGELFFGEGSRLTVL.

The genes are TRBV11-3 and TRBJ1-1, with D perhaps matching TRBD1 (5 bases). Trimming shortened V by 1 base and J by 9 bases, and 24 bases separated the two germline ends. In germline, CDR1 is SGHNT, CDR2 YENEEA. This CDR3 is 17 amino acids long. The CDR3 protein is CASSLVCGAGRRRKAFF. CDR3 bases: TGTGCCAGCAGCTTAGTATGTGGGGCAGGGAGGAGAAGGAAAGCTTTCTTT.

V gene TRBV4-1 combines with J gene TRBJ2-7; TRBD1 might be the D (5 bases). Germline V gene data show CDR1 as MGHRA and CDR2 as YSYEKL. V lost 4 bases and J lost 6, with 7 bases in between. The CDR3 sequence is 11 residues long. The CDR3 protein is CASSPGSEQYF. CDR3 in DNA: TGCGCCAGCAGCCCAGGGTCCGAGCAGTACTTC.

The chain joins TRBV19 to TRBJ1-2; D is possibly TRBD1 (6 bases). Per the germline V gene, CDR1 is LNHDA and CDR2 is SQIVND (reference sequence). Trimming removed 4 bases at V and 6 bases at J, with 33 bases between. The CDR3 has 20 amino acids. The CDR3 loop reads CASSTQTTGIRYFLSDGYTF. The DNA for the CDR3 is TGTGCCAGTAGTACCCAGACTACAGGGATCCGATACTTCCTGTCTGATGGCTACACCTTC.

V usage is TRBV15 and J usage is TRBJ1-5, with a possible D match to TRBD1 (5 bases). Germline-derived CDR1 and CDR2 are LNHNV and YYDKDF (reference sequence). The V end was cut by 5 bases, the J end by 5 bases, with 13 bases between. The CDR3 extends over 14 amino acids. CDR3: CATSGRQPYQPQHF. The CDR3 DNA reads TGTGCCACCAGCGGAAGACAGCCTTATCAGCCCCAGCATTTT.

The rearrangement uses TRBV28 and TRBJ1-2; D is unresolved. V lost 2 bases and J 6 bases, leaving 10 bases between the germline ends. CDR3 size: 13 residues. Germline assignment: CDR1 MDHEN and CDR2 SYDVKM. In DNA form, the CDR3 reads TGTGCCAGCAGTTTAAGCCAGGAGGATGGCTACACCTTC. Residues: CASSLSQEDGYTF.

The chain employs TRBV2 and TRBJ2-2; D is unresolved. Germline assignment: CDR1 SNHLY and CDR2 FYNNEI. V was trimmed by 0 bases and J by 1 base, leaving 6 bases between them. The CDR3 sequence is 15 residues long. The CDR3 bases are TGTGCCAGCAGTGAAGCGCTTAGGAACACCGGGGAGCTGTTTTTT. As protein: CASSEALRNTGELFF.

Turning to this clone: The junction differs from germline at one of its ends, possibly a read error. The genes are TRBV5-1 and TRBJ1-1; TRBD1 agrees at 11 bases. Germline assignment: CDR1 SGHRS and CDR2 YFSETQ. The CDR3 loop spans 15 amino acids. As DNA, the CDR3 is TGTGCCAGCAGCTACTCCCGGGACAGGGGGACTGAAGCTTTCTTT. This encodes CASSYSRDRGTEAFF.

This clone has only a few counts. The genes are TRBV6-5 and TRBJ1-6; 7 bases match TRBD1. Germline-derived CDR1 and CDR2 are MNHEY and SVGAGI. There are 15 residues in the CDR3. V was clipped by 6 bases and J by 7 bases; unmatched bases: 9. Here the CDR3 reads CASSTYRGANSPLHF. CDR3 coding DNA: TGTGCCAGCAGCACCTACAGGGGTGCGAATTCACCCCTCCACTTT.